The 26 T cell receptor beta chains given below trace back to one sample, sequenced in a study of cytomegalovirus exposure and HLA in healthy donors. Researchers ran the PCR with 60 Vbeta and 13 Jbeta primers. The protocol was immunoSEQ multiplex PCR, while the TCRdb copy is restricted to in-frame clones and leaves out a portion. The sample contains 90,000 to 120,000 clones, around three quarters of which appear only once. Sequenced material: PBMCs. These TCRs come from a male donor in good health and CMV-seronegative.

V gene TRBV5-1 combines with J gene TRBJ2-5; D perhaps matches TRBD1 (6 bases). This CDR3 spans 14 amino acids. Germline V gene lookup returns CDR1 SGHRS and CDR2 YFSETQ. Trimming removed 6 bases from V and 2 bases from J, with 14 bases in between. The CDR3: CASKVGAPQETQYF. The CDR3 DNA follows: TGCGCCAGCAAGGTGGGGGCGCCGCAAGAGACCCAGTACTTC.

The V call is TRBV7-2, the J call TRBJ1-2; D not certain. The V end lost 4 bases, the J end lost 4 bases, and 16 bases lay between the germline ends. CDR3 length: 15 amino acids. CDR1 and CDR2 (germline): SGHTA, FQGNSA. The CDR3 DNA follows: TGTGCCAGCAGCTCTCCCCGACTAGGGCTCTATGGCTACACCTTC. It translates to CASSSPRLGLYGYTF.

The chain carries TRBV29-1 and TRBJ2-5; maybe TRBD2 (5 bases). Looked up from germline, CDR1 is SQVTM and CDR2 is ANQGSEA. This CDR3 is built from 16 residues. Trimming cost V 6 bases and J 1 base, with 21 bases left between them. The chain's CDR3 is CSVATPGMGSQETQYF. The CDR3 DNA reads TGCAGCGTGGCCACGCCTGGGATGGGGAGCCAAGAGACCCAGTACTTC.

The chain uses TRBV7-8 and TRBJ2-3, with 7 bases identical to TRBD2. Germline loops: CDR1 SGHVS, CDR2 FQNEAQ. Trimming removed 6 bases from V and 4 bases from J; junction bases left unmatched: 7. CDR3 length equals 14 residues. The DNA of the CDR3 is TGTGCCAGCAGTTGGCAGGGAGGGGCAGATACGCAGTATTTT. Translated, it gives CASSWQGGADTQYF.

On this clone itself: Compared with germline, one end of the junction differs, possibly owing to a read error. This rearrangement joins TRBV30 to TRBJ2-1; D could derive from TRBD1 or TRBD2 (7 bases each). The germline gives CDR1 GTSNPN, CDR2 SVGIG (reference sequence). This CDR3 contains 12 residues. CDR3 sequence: CAGRDRGNEQFF. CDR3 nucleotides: TGTGCCGGGAGGGACAGAGGAAATGAGCAGTTCTTC.

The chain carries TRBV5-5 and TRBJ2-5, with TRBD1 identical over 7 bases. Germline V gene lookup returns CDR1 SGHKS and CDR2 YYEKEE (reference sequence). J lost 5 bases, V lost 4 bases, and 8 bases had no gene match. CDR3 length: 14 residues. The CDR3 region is CASSEQGSMETQYF. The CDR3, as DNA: TGTGCCAGCAGCGAACAGGGGTCTATGGAGACCCAGTACTTC.

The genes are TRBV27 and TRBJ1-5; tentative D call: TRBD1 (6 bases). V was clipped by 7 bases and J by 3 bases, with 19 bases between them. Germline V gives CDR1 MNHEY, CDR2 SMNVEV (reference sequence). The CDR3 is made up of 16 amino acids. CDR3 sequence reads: CASTPRGARDNQPQHF. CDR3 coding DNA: TGTGCCAGCACCCCTCGGGGGGCACGGGACAATCAGCCCCAGCATTTT.

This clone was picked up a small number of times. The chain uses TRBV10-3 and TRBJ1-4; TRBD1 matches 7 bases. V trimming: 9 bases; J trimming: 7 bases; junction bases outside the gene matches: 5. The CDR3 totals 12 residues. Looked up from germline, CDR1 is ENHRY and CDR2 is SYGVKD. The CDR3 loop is CAIGGEAEKLFF. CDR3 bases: TGTGCCATAGGGGGCGAGGCTGAAAAACTGTTTTTT.

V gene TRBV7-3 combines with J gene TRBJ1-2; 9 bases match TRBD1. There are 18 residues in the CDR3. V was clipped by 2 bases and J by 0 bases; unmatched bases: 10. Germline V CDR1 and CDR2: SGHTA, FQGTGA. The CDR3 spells CASSLSGQGRSANYGYTF. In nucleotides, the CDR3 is TGTGCCAGCAGCTTATCTGGACAGGGGCGTTCGGCTAACTATGGCTACACCTTC.

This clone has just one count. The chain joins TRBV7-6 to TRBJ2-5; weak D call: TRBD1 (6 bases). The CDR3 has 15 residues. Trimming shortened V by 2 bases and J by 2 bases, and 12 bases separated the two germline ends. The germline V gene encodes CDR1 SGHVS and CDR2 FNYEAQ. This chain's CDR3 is CASSLKGQGQETQYF. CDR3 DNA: TGTGCCAGCAGCTTAAAGGGCCAGGGGCAAGAGACCCAGTACTTC.

CDR3 amino acids: CASTPSGGTYNEQFF. For the CDR3, the DNA is TGTGCCAGCACCCCGAGCGGGGGGACCTACAATGAGCAGTTCTTC. The chain has TRBV5-8 and TRBJ2-1, with 9 bases lining up with TRBD2. Germline CDR1 and CDR2: SGHTS and YDEGEE. J gave up 2 bases and V 6 bases, and 6 bases lay outside the gene matches. The length of the CDR3 is 15 residues.

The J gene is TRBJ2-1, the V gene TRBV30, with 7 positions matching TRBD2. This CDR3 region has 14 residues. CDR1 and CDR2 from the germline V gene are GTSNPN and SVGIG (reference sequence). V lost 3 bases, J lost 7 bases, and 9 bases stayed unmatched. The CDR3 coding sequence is TGTGCCTGGAGCCAAGTGGGAGGGAAGAATGAGCAGTTCTTC. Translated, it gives CAWSQVGGKNEQFF.

This CDR3 reads CASSLVEGVLEQYF. Written as DNA, the CDR3 is TGCGCCAGCAGCTTGGTGGAGGGAGTTTTGGAACAGTACTTC. The chain combines TRBV5-1 with TRBJ2-5; TRBD2 might be the D (6 bases). Trimming removed 0 bases from V and 11 bases from J, with 17 bases in between. This CDR3 has 14 amino acids. Germline V CDR1 and CDR2: SGHRS, YFSETQ.

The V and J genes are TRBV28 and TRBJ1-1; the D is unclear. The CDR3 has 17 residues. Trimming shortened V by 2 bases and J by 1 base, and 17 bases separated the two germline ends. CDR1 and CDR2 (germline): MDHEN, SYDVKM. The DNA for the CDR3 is TGTGCCAGCAGTTTAAGCGGAGTTGGGCCAACGAACACTGAAGCTTTCTTT. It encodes CASSLSGVGPTNTEAFF.

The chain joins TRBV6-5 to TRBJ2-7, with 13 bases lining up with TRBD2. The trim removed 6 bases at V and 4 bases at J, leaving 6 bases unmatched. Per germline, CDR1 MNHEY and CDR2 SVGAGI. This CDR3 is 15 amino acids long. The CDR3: CASSPGTSGVYEQYF. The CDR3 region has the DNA TGTGCCAGCAGCCCCGGGACTAGCGGGGTATACGAGCAGTACTTC.

CDR3 sequence (DNA): TGCGCCAGCAGCTTGCCTGGGTTGGCGACTCCTGCGAACACCGGGGAGCTGTTTTTT. Encoded protein: CASSLPGLATPANTGELFF. The gene calls are TRBV5-1 and TRBJ2-2; unclear D gene. Germline loops: CDR1 SGHRS, CDR2 YFSETQ. Trimming left V 1 base short and J 0 bases short, with 19 bases between. This CDR3 has 19 residues.

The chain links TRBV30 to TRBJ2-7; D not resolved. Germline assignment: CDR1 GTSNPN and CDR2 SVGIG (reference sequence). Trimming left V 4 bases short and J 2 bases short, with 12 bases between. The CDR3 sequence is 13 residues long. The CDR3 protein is CAWKVPGPYEQYF. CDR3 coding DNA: TGTGCCTGGAAGGTTCCAGGTCCCTACGAGCAGTACTTC.

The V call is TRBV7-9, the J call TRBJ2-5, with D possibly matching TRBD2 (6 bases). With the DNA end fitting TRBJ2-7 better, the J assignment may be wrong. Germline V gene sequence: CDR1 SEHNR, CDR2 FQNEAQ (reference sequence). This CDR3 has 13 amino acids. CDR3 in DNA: TGTGCCAGCAGCTTAGGGGGGGACTACGAGCAGTACTTC. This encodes CASSLGGDYEQYF.

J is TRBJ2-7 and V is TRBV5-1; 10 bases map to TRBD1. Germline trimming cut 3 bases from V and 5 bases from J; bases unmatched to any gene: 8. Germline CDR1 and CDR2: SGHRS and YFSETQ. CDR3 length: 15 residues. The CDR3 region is CASSSAGQGWNEQYF. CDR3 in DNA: TGCGCCAGCAGCTCAGCGGGACAGGGGTGGAACGAGCAGTACTTC.

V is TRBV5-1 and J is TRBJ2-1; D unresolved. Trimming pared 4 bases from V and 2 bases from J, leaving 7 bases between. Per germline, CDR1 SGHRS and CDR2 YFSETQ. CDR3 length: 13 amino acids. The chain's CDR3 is CASSTAAYNEQFF. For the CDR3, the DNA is TGCGCCAGCAGCACGGCGGCCTACAATGAGCAGTTCTTC.

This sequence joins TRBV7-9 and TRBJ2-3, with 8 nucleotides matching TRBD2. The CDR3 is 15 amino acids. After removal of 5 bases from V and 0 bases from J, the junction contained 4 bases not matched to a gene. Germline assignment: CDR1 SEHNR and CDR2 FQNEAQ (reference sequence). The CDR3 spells CASSPLAVSTDTQYF. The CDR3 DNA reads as TGTGCCAGCAGCCCACTAGCGGTTAGCACAGATACGCAGTATTTT.

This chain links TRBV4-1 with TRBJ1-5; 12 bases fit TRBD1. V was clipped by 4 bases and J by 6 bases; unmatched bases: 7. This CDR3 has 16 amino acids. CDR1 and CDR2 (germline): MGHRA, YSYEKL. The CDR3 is CASSRFGTGGGQPQHF. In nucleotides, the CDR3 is TGCGCCAGCAGCCGTTTCGGGACAGGGGGCGGTCAGCCCCAGCATTTT.

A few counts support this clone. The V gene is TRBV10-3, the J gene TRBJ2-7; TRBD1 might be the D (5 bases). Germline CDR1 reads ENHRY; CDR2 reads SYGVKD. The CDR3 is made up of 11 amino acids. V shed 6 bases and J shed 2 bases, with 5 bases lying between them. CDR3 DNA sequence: TGTGCCATCAGGGACACCTACGAGCAGTACTTC. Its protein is CAIRDTYEQYF.

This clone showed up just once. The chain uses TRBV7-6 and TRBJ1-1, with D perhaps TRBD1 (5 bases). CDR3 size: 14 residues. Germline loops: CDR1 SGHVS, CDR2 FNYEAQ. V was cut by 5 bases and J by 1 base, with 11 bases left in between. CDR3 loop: CASSRMGGNTEAFF. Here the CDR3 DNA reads TGTGCCAGCAGCCGAATGGGGGGGAACACTGAAGCTTTCTTT.

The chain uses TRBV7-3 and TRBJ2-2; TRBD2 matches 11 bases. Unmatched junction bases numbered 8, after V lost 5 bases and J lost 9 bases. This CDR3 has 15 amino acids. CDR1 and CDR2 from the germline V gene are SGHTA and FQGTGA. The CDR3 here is CASSPELAGARELFF. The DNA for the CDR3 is TGTGCCAGCAGCCCAGAACTAGCGGGAGCTCGGGAGCTGTTTTTT.

In nucleotides, the CDR3 is TGTGCCAGCAGCCAAGTCTCCCTAGCGGGAGATCCCCACAATGAGCAGTTCTTC. Protein sequence: CASSQVSLAGDPHNEQFF. This chain uses TRBV4-2 with TRBJ2-1; 10 bases match TRBD2. CDR1 and CDR2 from the germline V gene are LGHNA and YNFKEQ. The CDR3 runs 18 residues. J gave up 5 bases and V 1 base, and 11 bases lay outside the gene matches.